These T cell receptor beta chains were read from a single sample in a study of T cell responses to AZD1222 COVID-19 vaccine. Produced via immunoSEQ multiplex PCR; TCRdb's table is partial and in-frame only. This table has around 150,000 clones, more than 80% appearing once. The sequences come from peripheral blood, collected 28 days after the second AZD1222 dose. Every receptor here comes from an adult who received the AZD1222 COVID-19 vaccine. Each CDR3 is given with its conserved first and last residue.

TRBJ2-1	TRBV5-4	CASSLGPGSGGNRNEQFF
TRBJ2-5	TRBV30	CAWSLAGGLGTQYF
TRBJ1-2	TRBV19	CASSLSKEGYTF
TRBJ2-1	TRBV11-1	CASSLTSLLSYNEQFF
TRBJ2-1	TRBV5-1	CASRALNSLESGYNEQFF
TRBJ1-1	TRBV4-1	CASSQDPGAEAFF
TRBJ1-2	TRBV5-1	CASSSTGGNYGYTF
TRBJ2-7	TRBV5-1	CASSLWGLLAGERPNVYEQYF
TRBJ2-7	TRBV6-4	CASSDSRLAQLYYEQYF
TRBJ2-2	TRBV7-7	CASSLGTRNTGELFF
TRBJ1-1	TRBV5-1	CASSRDIQLQAFF
TRBJ2-3	TRBV5-1	CASSLVIQPSTDTQYF
TRBJ1-2	TRBV4-1	CASSQEFQANYGYTF
TRBJ2-1	TRBV3-1/TRBV3-2	CASSQDWAASGRYNEQFF
TRBJ2-1	TRBV5-5	CASSLRSYNEQFF
TRBJ2-5	TRBV27	CASSTPGLGDRETQYF
TRBJ2-1	TRBV5-8	CASSSGTSGSNEQFF
TRBJ2-5	TRBV5-6	CASSLAYDRVVETQYF
TRBJ2-7	TRBV7-2	CASSKGELREQYF
TRBJ2-7	TRBV4-2	CASSQRTRDEQYF
TRBJ2-7	TRBV18	CASSPGAVSYEQYF
TRBJ1-1	TRBV30	CAWSYQGGTEAFF
TRBJ1-2	TRBV27	CASTKRSTGGYGYTF
TRBJ1-5	TRBV29-1	CSDTGTGVSCGCDSNQPQHF
TRBJ2-2	TRBV10-3	CATRIPEGDTGELFF
TRBJ1-3	TRBV25-1	CASSEGLGSGNTIYF
TRBJ1-1	TRBV2	CAVSSGTVRAFF
TRBJ2-1	TRBV19	CASSDDNSPFNEQFF
TRBJ1-2	TRBV2	CASSEQWEGLSGYTF
TRBJ2-5	TRBV11-2	CASSLTTSGQETQYF
TRBJ1-4	TRBV6-5	CASSYSSGIGEKLFF
TRBJ2-2	TRBV19	CASTVGGELFF
TRBJ2-2	TRBV7-9	CASSSMGTSGDTGELFF
TRBJ2-7	TRBV6-1	CASSEHLADSYEQYF
TRBJ2-5	TRBV2	CASSPILAGEVETQYF
TRBJ1-2	TRBV7-8	CASSLAPGAIGYTF
TRBJ2-1	TRBV7-9	CASSREGAGAPNNEQFF
TRBJ2-5	TRBV2	CASSRENQETQYF
TRBJ2-5	TRBV4-1	CASSQVQGETQYF
TRBJ1-5	TRBV7-8	CASSLGRGRGQPQHF
TRBJ1-4	TRBV10-1	CASSAADRVGEKLFF
TRBJ1-6	TRBV12-5	CASGAGDFNSPLHF
TRBJ2-7	TRBV7-9	CASSLGSSGRRIHEQYF
TRBJ2-3	TRBV28	CAIWGGQGSPGSTDTQYF
TRBJ1-4	TRBV27	CASSFQTNEKLFF
TRBJ2-4	TRBV20-1	CSASLLDKLAGGKNIQYF
TRBJ1-3	TRBV21-1	CASSKGGRVFSGNTIYF
TRBJ2-1	TRBV5-4	CASSSREGNEQFF
TRBJ1-3	TRBV4-1	CASSLGQVGDGNTIYF
TRBJ1-2	TRBV18	CASSQQGRSLYGYTF
TRBJ2-3	TRBV15	CATSIGTRSFGIDTQYF
TRBJ1-5	TRBV5-6	CASSLIGQDSNQPQHF
TRBJ2-3	TRBV19	CASKKGGAGDTQYF